The entry below describes one TCR beta chain. This clone was seen only once. The clone's antigen remains unknown. No much larger clonotype is one base removed from it; base qualities were not supplied. The CDR3 runs 15 residues from the cysteine to the phenylalanine. Just the 45-base CDR3 DNA is kept, in frame starting at base 1. V loses 6 bases at its end and J loses 3 bases; junction bases beyond the gene matches: 7. The CDR1 and CDR2 encoded by the germline V gene (reference sequence) are LNHDA and SQIVND. This record belongs to a study of blood T cell repertoires in COVID-19 (dated by TCRdb to about 2020). Looking at the study overall: The collaborator samples originated in the United States, Italy and Spain and spanned the acute and convalescent phases of COVID-19. Where HLA class I and class II types were available, the types were taken from metadata supplied by the sample provider, not from assay-based typing. Subjects who had been exposed to COVID-19, were actively infected with it, or had recovered from it provided the deeply sampled blood TCRbeta repertoires that made up the dataset. The prospective study material was composed of cDNA or gDNA derived from T cells, B-cell-depleted T cells, or PBMCs. The repertoires were released in a freely available public database meant as a resource for research on the immune response to SARS-CoV-2. A de-identified subject ID, COVID-19 status, age in years and sex were almost always included in the sample metadata. Samples were obtained from the ongoing ImmuneRACE study (first 160 participants) and from some 1,200 subjects provided by 6 global collaborators.

Participants in the prospective study were aged roughly 18 to 100 years, lived in about two dozen United States geographic areas, and enrolled through a virtual design. In the prospective study, participants were assigned to cohorts based on the clinical history participants reported in a screening survey and a study questionnaire. Recovered participants in ImmuneRACE Cohort 3 were defined by two consecutive negative NP/OP PCR tests, clearance by a healthcare professional, or resolution of symptoms. In the prospective study, mobile phlebotomists collected whole blood, serum and a nasopharyngeal or oropharyngeal swab from each participant. Additional blood draws and questionnaires over a 2-month period could optionally be provided by prospective study participants. Before DNA extraction, blood samples from the prospective study were shipped at room temperature or frozen. TCRbeta CDR3 regions were amplified from genomic DNA using the immunoSEQ Assay, a bias-controlled multiplex PCR. Regarding the original processing steps: Nucleated cell counts per sample were estimated from amplification of reference gene primers within the assay. Sequence reads were collapsed and filtered to measure the absolute abundance of every unique TCRbeta CDR3 rearrangement. For each sample, productive Simpson clonality was calculated as the square root of Simpson's diversity index over productive rearrangements. The immuneACCESS repertoire file appears here via TCRdb, limited to in-frame rearrangements. These files lack a portion of the clones; in checked studies, under half of the deficit traces to unresolved V genes, and the cause of the others is not known. That table furnishes V, J and clone size, whereas the DNA furnished D and trimming. The table for this sample lists approximately 120,000 clones; roughly 87% of them were counted only once. The top ten constitute 18% of the sample.

Broad study findings and their caveats: The quantity of clinical and demographic metadata differed by source and by participant and was supplied without curation.

The source of this sequence is a man aged 30 to 39 who had recovered from COVID-19. What was sequenced was PBMCs or T cells enriched from blood (not recorded which). The chain is assembled from TRBV19 and TRBJ2-7; 11 middle bases align to TRBD2. The DNA is TGTGCCAGTAGACCAACTAGCGGGAGTGTCTACGAGCAGTACTTC. It encodes CASRPTSGSVYEQYF.